The 19 T cell receptor beta chains presented below share a single source sample, sequenced in a study of CD8 T cells in Susac syndrome. RNA totalling roughly 0.5 to 1 ug underwent reverse transcription with random hexamers. TCRdb passed the immunoSEQ multiplex PCR reads through MiXCR, listing each CDR3 protein once. Found here are fewer than 300,000 distinct CDR3 sequences, 85% of them singletons; the top ten hold around 0.11%. Sequenced material: CD8+ T cells from PBMCs. All receptors come from a human donor with multiple sclerosis.

J is TRBJ1-3 and V is TRBV7-9; D call uncertain. CDR1 and CDR2 from the germline V gene are SEHNR and FQNEAQ (reference sequence). This CDR3 is 13 amino acids long. V shed 2 bases and J shed 0 bases, with 2 bases lying between them. CDR3 sequence reads: CASSLSSGNTIYF. The CDR3 DNA reads as TGTGCCAGCAGCTTAAGCTCTGGAAACACCATATATTTT. The full variable domain, in which reference TRBV7-9 and TRBJ1-3 provide the parts outside the CDR3, is DTGVSQNPRHKITKRGQNVTFRCDPISEHNRLYWYRQTLGQGPEFLTYFQNEAQLEKSRLLSDRFSAERPKGSFSTLEIQRTEQGDSAMYLCASSLSSGNTIYFGEGSWLTVV.

V is TRBV12-3 or TRBV12-4 and J is TRBJ2-3, with no clear D. The CDR3 totals 13 residues. V was cut by 4 bases and J by 2 bases, with 7 bases left in between. In DNA, the CDR3 is TGTGCCAGCAGTTACATCTACACAGATACGCAGTATTTT. This codes for CASSYIYTDTQYF.

There are a few counts of this clonotype. The V gene is TRBV27, the J gene TRBJ2-1; 7 positions agree with TRBD2. With V trimmed by 4 bases and J by 0 bases, 6 bases remained unmatched. This CDR3 region has 16 residues. CDR1 and CDR2 from the germline V gene are MNHEY and SMNVEV (reference sequence). For the CDR3, the DNA is TGTGCCAGCAGTTCCCGACTAGCAGGCTCCTACAATGAGCAGTTCTTC. This encodes CASSSRLAGSYNEQFF.

V gene TRBV6-5 combines with J gene TRBJ2-3; D not certain. Trimming pared 0 bases from V and 0 bases from J, leaving 16 bases between. Germline CDR1 and CDR2: MNHEY and SVGAGI. The CDR3 has 18 residues. CDR3 nucleotides: TGTGCCAGCAGTTACTCGATCTCCCTCTTCGTTAGCACAGATACGCAGTATTTT. This gives the protein CASSYSISLFVSTDTQYF.

This sequence joins TRBV7-9 and TRBJ2-7, with 8 bases identical to TRBD2. In germline, CDR1 is SEHNR, CDR2 FQNEAQ (reference sequence). With 11 bases clipped from V and 3 bases from J, the junction kept 9 bases outside the gene matches. This CDR3 has 13 residues. CDR3 residues: CAGQAGEHYEQYF. As DNA, the CDR3 is TGTGCCGGACAAGCGGGGGAGCACTACGAGCAGTACTTC.

The chain is built from TRBV13 and TRBJ2-1; 11 bases are shared with TRBD1. The CDR3 has 14 residues. V shed 5 bases, J shed 6 bases, and the junction held 3 bases outside the gene matches. The germline V gene encodes CDR1 PRHDT and CDR2 FYEKMQ (reference sequence). CDR3 sequence reads: CASSGQGARNEQFF. In nucleotides, the CDR3 is TGTGCCAGCAGCGGACAGGGGGCGCGCAATGAGCAGTTCTTC.

The rearrangement uses TRBV4-1 and TRBJ2-7; D ambiguous. Per the germline V gene, CDR1 is MGHRA and CDR2 is YSYEKL. This CDR3 contains 15 residues. Trimming shortened V by 2 bases and J by 3 bases, and 14 bases separated the two germline ends. Here the CDR3 reads CASSQSGPVLYEQYF. The CDR3 nucleotides are TGCGCCAGCAGCCAATCCGGACCGGTACTCTACGAGCAGTACTTC.

This clonotype was counted only a few times. V is TRBV29-1 and J is TRBJ2-3; possible D gene TRBD2, 6 bases. The CDR3 runs 12 residues. Germline CDR1 reads SQVTM; CDR2 reads ANQGSEA. Trimming removed 5 bases from V and 4 bases from J, with 10 bases in between. DNA for the CDR3: TGCAGCGTTTTCGGGAGCCCAGATACGCAGTATTTT. It specifies CSVFGSPDTQYF.

The genes are TRBV7-6 and TRBJ2-5, with TRBD1 matching over 8 bases. The CDR3 sequence is 14 residues long. V gave up 5 bases and J gave up 5 bases; unmatched junction bases: 7. Germline CDR1 SGHVS, CDR2 FNYEAQ. CDR3 in DNA: TGTGCCAGCAGCCTCCCGGACAGGGAGGAGACCCAGTACTTC. Protein product: CASSLPDREETQYF.

V gene TRBV27 combines with J gene TRBJ2-7; TRBD2 aligns across 10 bases. The CDR3 totals 15 residues. Germline lookup yields CDR1 MNHEY and CDR2 SMNVEV (reference sequence). V shed 5 bases, J shed 1 base, and the junction held 5 bases outside the gene matches. CDR3 loop: CASSEGTSVSYEQYF. The CDR3 DNA is TGTGCCAGCAGTGAAGGGACTAGCGTATCCTACGAGCAGTACTTC.

The rearrangement joins TRBV6-4 to TRBJ2-1, with D possibly being TRBD2 (5 bases). The CDR3 covers 14 residues. The V end was cut by 6 bases, the J end by 4 bases, with 13 bases between. Per germline, CDR1 MRHNA and CDR2 SNTAGT. In DNA form, the CDR3 reads TGTGCCAGCAGAGGGTCGGGGATTTACAATGAGCAGTTCTTC. Its translation: CASRGSGIYNEQFF.

The chain combines TRBV10-3 with TRBJ2-7; D may be TRBD2 (5 bases). V dropped 11 bases and J dropped 0 bases, with 17 bases sitting between them. Per germline, CDR1 ENHRY and CDR2 SYGVKD. The CDR3 is made up of 14 amino acids. CDR3 sequence (DNA): TGTGCCTCCGATGAGGGATATAGCTCCTACGAGCAGTACTTC. Amino acids: CASDEGYSSYEQYF.

A few counts support this clonotype. The J gene is TRBJ2-7, the V gene TRBV7-2; D possibly corresponds to TRBD2 (5 bases). This CDR3 is 15 amino acids long. Per germline, CDR1 SGHTA and CDR2 FQGNSA. The V gene lost 2 bases and the J gene lost 4 bases, with 15 bases spanning the gap. Here the CDR3 reads CASSLIEGAGYEQYF. CDR3 coding DNA: TGTGCCAGCAGCTTAATCGAGGGAGCTGGGTACGAGCAGTACTTC.

The chain joins TRBV7-9 to TRBJ1-2; D ambiguous. From germline, CDR1 is SEHNR and CDR2 FQNEAQ (reference sequence). The CDR3 consists of 14 residues. With 4 bases removed from V and 2 bases from J, the gap between germline ends came to 11 bases. In nucleotides, the CDR3 is TGTGCCAGCAGCTCATCTCAAGTCAACTATGGCTACACCTTC. Translation gives CASSSSQVNYGYTF.

The chain recombines TRBV5-6 with TRBJ1-4; perhaps TRBD1 as D (5 bases). Germline CDR1 is SGHDT and CDR2 is YYEEEE. Trimming pared 3 bases from V and 5 bases from J, leaving 17 bases between. There are 16 residues in the CDR3. The CDR3 is CASSSRITDSNEKLFF. DNA of the CDR3: TGTGCCAGCAGCTCTAGGATTACTGACAGCAATGAAAAACTGTTTTTT.

The DNA for the CDR3 is TGCAGTGCTACCCCGGGCTATAGCTCCTACAATGAGCAGTTCTTC. This codes for CSATPGYSSYNEQFF. The genes are TRBV20-1 and TRBJ2-1; no definite D call. Per the germline V gene, CDR1 is DFQATT and CDR2 is SNEGSKA (reference sequence). Trimming pared 4 bases from V and 0 bases from J, leaving 13 bases between. The CDR3 contains 15 residues.

This chain uses TRBV7-9 with TRBJ2-3; tentative D call: TRBD2 (6 bases). Between the trimmed V and J ends, which lost 0 bases and 3 bases, there was a span of 10 bases. The germline V gene encodes CDR1 SEHNR and CDR2 FQNEAQ (reference sequence). CDR3 length: 15 amino acids. CDR3 in DNA: TGTGCCAGCAGCTTAGCGGGAGGCCCAACAGATACGCAGTATTTT. Its translation: CASSLAGGPTDTQYF. The entire variable domain, with the rest obtained from reference TRBV7-9 and TRBJ2-3, is as follows: DTGVSQNPRHKITKRGQNVTFRCDPISEHNRLYWYRQTLGQGPEFLTYFQNEAQLEKSRLLSDRFSAERPKGSFSTLEIQRTEQGDSAMYLCASSLAGGPTDTQYFGPGTRLTVL.

The chain has TRBV3-1 and TRBJ2-1; unclear D gene. Trimming pared 0 bases from V and 4 bases from J, leaving 10 bases between. Germline V gene lookup returns CDR1 LGHDT and CDR2 YNNKEL (reference sequence). The CDR3 is 15 residues long. The CDR3 coding sequence is TGTGCCAGCAGCCAAGAAACAGCCCCTTACAATGAGCAGTTCTTC. Translation: CASSQETAPYNEQFF.

This sequence joins TRBV5-1 and TRBJ1-1, with D unclear. The CDR3 covers 15 residues. CDR1 and CDR2 (germline): SGHRS, YFSETQ. The V gene lost 1 base and the J gene lost 6 bases, with 16 bases spanning the gap. The CDR3 loop reads CASSLKVLGYAEAFF. Here the CDR3 DNA reads TGCGCCAGCAGCTTGAAGGTCCTAGGATATGCTGAAGCTTTCTTT.